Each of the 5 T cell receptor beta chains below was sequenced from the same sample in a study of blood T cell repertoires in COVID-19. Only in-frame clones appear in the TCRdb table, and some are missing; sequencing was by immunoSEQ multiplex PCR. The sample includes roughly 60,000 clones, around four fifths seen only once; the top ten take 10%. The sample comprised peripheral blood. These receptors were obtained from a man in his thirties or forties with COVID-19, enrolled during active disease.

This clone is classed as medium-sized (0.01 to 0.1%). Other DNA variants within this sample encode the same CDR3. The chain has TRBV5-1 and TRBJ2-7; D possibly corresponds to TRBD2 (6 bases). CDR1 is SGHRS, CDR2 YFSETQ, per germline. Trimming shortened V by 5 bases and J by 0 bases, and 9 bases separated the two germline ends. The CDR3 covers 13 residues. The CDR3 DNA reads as TGCGCCAGCAGTGGAGGGAGCTCCTACGAGCAGTACTTC. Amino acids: CASSGGSSYEQYF. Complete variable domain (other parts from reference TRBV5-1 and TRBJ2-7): KAGVTQTPRYLIKTRGQQVTLSCSPISGHRSVSWYQQTPGQGLQFLFEYFSETQRNKGNFPGRFSGRQFSNSRSEMNVSTLELGDSALYLCASSGGSSYEQYFGPGTRLTVT.

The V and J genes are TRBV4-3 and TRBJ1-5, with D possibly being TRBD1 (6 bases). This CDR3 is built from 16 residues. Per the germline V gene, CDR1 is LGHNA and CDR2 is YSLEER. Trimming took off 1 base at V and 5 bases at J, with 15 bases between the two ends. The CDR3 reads CASSQVHRGGYQPQHF. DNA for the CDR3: TGCGCCAGCAGCCAAGTCCATAGGGGGGGGTATCAGCCCCAGCATTTT.

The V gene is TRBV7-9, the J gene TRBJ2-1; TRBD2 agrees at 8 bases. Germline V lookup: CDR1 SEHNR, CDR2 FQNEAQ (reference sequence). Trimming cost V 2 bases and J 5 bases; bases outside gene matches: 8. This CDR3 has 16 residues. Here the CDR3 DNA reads TGTGCCAGCAGCTTATCAAGCGGGAGAAGGGACAATGAGCAGTTCTTC. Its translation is CASSLSSGRRDNEQFF.

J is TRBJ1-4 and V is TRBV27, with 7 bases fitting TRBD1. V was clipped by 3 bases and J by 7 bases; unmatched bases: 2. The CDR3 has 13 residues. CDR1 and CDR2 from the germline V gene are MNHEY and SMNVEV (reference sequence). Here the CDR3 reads CASSFRGFEKLFF. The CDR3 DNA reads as TGTGCCAGCAGTTTCAGGGGGTTTGAAAAACTGTTTTTT.

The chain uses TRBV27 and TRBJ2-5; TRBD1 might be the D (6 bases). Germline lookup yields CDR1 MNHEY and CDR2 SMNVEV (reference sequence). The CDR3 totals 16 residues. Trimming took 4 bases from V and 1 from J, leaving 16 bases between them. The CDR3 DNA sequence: TGTGCCAGCAGTTCCCTAAAGACAGGAACCCAAGAGACCCAGTACTTC. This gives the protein CASSSLKTGTQETQYF.